The clone carrying this T cell receptor (beta chain) has a count of ten or more. What it binds is not known. These data come from a study of T cell repertoires in cytomegalovirus infection. Between the trimmed V and J ends, which lost 5 bases and 0 bases, there was a span of 17 bases. This CDR3 contains 18 residues. CDR1 and CDR2 from the germline V gene are SGHAT and FQDESV (reference sequence). Study-wide findings and caveats: HLA-C-restricted TCR beta clonotypes specific for CMV led the ex vivo response.

TCRdb called the reads again in MiXCR, with one record for every CDR3 protein. Of approximately 500,000 distinct CDR3 sequences listed, over 9% are singletons. Sequencing was done on a sample of PBMCs. The V gene is TRBV11-1, the J gene TRBJ2-6; unclear D gene. This TCR derives from a human donor in good health (CMV status not recorded). Some clones in this sample may be carry-over from other donors' samples. For the CDR3, the DNA is TGTGCCAGCAGCCCAGCAATGGAGACGGGCTCTGGGGCCAACGTCCTGACTTTC. This sequence encodes CASSPAMETGSGANVLTF.